What follows is one T cell receptor beta chain and its context. The sample comes from a study of blood T cell repertoires in COVID-19. The wider study: PBMCs, B-cell-depleted T cells, or T cells were the source of the cDNA or gDNA that made up the material.

Assay: immunoSEQ multiplex PCR; the TCRdb copy retains only in-frame clones and omits some. The table includes tens of thousands of clones, around 89% detected once. The CDR3 runs 16 residues. Germline loops: CDR1 LNHDA, CDR2 SQIVND (reference sequence). V lost 3 bases and J 1 base, leaving 16 bases between the germline ends. The TCR comes from a human donor in a cohort sampled during active COVID-19. The chain carries TRBV19 and TRBJ2-7, with TRBD1 as a possible D gene (5 bases). The specimen sequenced was peripheral blood. CDR3 region: CASSMGRQIRSYEQYF. In DNA, the CDR3 is TGTGCCAGTAGTATGGGTCGACAGATAAGATCCTACGAGCAGTACTTC.